Presented here are 12 T cell receptor beta chains from one specimen sequenced in a study of shared clonotypes between healthy human individuals. Generated by immunoSEQ multiplex PCR, the TCRdb table keeps only in-frame clones and is missing some. Among about 2 million clones, over 85% were seen once, and the ten largest hold roughly 1.1%. CD8 cells classed as naive were CD45RO-negative and positively selected for CCR7, excluding terminally differentiated effector memory CD45RA+ cells. The specimen sequenced was naive CD8+ T cells sorted from blood. The source of these receptors is a man younger than 30 in good health.

The chain combines TRBV5-7 with TRBJ2-7; 8 positions agree with TRBD2. Being an ORF, TRBV5-7 has a function that is uncertain. The junction had 14 bases not matched to a gene; V was cut back by 3 bases and J by 3 bases. The CDR3 consists of 17 residues. CDR3: CASSYYSGTGRLYEQYF. The CDR3 DNA reads TGTGCCAGCAGCTACTATAGCGGGACGGGGCGGCTCTACGAGCAGTACTTC.

The chain has TRBV21-1 and TRBJ1-6; the D call of TRBD1 is as the table states it, not checked on the DNA. TRBV21-1 is given as a pseudogene. CDR3 length equals 15 residues. CDR3: CASSKEGQGNSPLHF. The CDR3 nucleotides are TGTGCCAGCAGCAAAGAGGGACAGGGTAATTCACCCCTCCACTTT.

The CDR3 region is CASRGCEQYF. The CDR3 nucleotides read TGTGCCAGCAGAGGCTGCGAGCAGTACTTC. This chain joins TRBV6-4 and TRBJ2-7; D gene ambiguous. The CDR3 has 10 amino acids. Trimming stripped 6 bases from V and 6 bases from J, with 6 bases between. CDR1 and CDR2 from the germline V gene are MRHNA and SNTAGT.

Concerning this clone: Other nucleotide sequences from this sample produce the same CDR3. The chain combines TRBV7-6 with TRBJ2-7, with 8 bases lining up with TRBD1. With 4 bases clipped from V and 2 bases from J, the junction kept 4 bases outside the gene matches. This CDR3 has 14 amino acids. CDR1 SGHVS and CDR2 FNYEAQ come from the germline V gene. CDR3 DNA sequence: TGTGCCAGCAGCTCCGGGACAGGACCCTACGAGCAGTACTTC. Translation: CASSSGTGPYEQYF.

The chain employs TRBV6-5 and TRBJ2-7, with 14 nucleotides matching TRBD2. From germline, CDR1 is MNHEY and CDR2 SVGAGI. The J segment lost 3 bases and the V segment lost 6 bases, leaving 4 bases of the junction unmatched. The CDR3 is 15 amino acids. CDR3 in DNA: TGTGCCAGCAGCTCCGGGACTAGCGGGAGCTACGAGCAGTACTTC. Translating it yields CASSSGTSGSYEQYF.

The chain employs TRBV9 and TRBJ2-7; the match to TRBD1 covers 8 bases. The CDR3 extends over 16 amino acids. Per the germline V gene, CDR1 is SGDLS and CDR2 is YYNGEE. J gave up 2 bases and V 0 bases, and 7 bases lay outside the gene matches. CDR3 sequence reads: CASSVDLDRVTYEQYF. For the CDR3, the DNA is TGTGCCAGCAGCGTAGATCTGGACAGGGTTACCTACGAGCAGTACTTC.

A note on this clone: An end of the junction differs from the germline gene, which may be a read error. The chain employs TRBV6-5 and TRBJ2-1; no firm D call. Germline V gene lookup returns CDR1 MNHEY and CDR2 SVGAGI. The CDR3 loop spans 9 amino acids. The CDR3: CASGYEQFF. The CDR3 DNA follows: TGTGCCAGCGGTTATGAGCAGTTCTTC.

The V call is TRBV5-6, the J call TRBJ2-1, with D perhaps matching TRBD1 or TRBD2 (6 bases each). The CDR3 is made up of 13 amino acids. Trimming left V 3 bases short and J 7 bases short, with 11 bases between. Germline V gives CDR1 SGHDT, CDR2 YYEEEE. As DNA, the CDR3 is TGTGCCAGCAGCTGGGGGGCCCTAAATGAGCAGTTCTTC. Translation: CASSWGALNEQFF.

The chain's CDR3 is CASSLGTVGIEKLFF. The CDR3 region has the DNA TGTGCCAGCAGCTTAGGGACGGTGGGGATTGAAAAACTGTTTTTT. V usage is TRBV7-6 and J usage is TRBJ1-4; D is ambiguous. V lost 1 base, J lost 7 bases, and 13 bases lay in between. Germline V lookup: CDR1 SGHVS, CDR2 FNYEAQ. This CDR3 comprises 15 residues.

The chain uses TRBV7-9 and TRBJ2-5; D could derive from TRBD1 or TRBD2 (5 bases each). Germline V gives CDR1 SEHNR, CDR2 FQNEAQ (reference sequence). V lost 5 bases and J 0 bases, leaving 19 bases between the germline ends. The CDR3 contains 17 residues. CDR3 in DNA: TGTGCCAGCAGCGCCGGGACGGCCTTACAAGACCAAGAGACCCAGTACTTC. This sequence encodes CASSAGTALQDQETQYF.

This clone was detected once. The chain uses TRBV18 and TRBJ1-2; possible D gene TRBD1, 6 bases. The V gene's germline CDR1 is KGHSH and CDR2 LQKENI. V lost 3 bases and J 7 bases, leaving 21 bases between the germline ends. The CDR3 consists of 16 residues. The CDR3 protein is CASSPYGDTVLGGYTF. The CDR3 bases are TGTGCCAGCTCACCGTACGGGGACACGGTATTAGGTGGCTACACCTTC.

V is TRBV29-1 and J is TRBJ2-2; 8 bases agree with TRBD2. There are 13 residues in the CDR3. Germline values: CDR1 SQVTM, CDR2 ANQGSEA. Trimming removed 7 bases from V and 6 bases from J; junction bases left unmatched: 7. The CDR3 nucleotides read TGCAGCGCCGCGGGGGGAGACCCCGGGGAGCTGTTTTTT. This sequence encodes CSAAGGDPGELFF.